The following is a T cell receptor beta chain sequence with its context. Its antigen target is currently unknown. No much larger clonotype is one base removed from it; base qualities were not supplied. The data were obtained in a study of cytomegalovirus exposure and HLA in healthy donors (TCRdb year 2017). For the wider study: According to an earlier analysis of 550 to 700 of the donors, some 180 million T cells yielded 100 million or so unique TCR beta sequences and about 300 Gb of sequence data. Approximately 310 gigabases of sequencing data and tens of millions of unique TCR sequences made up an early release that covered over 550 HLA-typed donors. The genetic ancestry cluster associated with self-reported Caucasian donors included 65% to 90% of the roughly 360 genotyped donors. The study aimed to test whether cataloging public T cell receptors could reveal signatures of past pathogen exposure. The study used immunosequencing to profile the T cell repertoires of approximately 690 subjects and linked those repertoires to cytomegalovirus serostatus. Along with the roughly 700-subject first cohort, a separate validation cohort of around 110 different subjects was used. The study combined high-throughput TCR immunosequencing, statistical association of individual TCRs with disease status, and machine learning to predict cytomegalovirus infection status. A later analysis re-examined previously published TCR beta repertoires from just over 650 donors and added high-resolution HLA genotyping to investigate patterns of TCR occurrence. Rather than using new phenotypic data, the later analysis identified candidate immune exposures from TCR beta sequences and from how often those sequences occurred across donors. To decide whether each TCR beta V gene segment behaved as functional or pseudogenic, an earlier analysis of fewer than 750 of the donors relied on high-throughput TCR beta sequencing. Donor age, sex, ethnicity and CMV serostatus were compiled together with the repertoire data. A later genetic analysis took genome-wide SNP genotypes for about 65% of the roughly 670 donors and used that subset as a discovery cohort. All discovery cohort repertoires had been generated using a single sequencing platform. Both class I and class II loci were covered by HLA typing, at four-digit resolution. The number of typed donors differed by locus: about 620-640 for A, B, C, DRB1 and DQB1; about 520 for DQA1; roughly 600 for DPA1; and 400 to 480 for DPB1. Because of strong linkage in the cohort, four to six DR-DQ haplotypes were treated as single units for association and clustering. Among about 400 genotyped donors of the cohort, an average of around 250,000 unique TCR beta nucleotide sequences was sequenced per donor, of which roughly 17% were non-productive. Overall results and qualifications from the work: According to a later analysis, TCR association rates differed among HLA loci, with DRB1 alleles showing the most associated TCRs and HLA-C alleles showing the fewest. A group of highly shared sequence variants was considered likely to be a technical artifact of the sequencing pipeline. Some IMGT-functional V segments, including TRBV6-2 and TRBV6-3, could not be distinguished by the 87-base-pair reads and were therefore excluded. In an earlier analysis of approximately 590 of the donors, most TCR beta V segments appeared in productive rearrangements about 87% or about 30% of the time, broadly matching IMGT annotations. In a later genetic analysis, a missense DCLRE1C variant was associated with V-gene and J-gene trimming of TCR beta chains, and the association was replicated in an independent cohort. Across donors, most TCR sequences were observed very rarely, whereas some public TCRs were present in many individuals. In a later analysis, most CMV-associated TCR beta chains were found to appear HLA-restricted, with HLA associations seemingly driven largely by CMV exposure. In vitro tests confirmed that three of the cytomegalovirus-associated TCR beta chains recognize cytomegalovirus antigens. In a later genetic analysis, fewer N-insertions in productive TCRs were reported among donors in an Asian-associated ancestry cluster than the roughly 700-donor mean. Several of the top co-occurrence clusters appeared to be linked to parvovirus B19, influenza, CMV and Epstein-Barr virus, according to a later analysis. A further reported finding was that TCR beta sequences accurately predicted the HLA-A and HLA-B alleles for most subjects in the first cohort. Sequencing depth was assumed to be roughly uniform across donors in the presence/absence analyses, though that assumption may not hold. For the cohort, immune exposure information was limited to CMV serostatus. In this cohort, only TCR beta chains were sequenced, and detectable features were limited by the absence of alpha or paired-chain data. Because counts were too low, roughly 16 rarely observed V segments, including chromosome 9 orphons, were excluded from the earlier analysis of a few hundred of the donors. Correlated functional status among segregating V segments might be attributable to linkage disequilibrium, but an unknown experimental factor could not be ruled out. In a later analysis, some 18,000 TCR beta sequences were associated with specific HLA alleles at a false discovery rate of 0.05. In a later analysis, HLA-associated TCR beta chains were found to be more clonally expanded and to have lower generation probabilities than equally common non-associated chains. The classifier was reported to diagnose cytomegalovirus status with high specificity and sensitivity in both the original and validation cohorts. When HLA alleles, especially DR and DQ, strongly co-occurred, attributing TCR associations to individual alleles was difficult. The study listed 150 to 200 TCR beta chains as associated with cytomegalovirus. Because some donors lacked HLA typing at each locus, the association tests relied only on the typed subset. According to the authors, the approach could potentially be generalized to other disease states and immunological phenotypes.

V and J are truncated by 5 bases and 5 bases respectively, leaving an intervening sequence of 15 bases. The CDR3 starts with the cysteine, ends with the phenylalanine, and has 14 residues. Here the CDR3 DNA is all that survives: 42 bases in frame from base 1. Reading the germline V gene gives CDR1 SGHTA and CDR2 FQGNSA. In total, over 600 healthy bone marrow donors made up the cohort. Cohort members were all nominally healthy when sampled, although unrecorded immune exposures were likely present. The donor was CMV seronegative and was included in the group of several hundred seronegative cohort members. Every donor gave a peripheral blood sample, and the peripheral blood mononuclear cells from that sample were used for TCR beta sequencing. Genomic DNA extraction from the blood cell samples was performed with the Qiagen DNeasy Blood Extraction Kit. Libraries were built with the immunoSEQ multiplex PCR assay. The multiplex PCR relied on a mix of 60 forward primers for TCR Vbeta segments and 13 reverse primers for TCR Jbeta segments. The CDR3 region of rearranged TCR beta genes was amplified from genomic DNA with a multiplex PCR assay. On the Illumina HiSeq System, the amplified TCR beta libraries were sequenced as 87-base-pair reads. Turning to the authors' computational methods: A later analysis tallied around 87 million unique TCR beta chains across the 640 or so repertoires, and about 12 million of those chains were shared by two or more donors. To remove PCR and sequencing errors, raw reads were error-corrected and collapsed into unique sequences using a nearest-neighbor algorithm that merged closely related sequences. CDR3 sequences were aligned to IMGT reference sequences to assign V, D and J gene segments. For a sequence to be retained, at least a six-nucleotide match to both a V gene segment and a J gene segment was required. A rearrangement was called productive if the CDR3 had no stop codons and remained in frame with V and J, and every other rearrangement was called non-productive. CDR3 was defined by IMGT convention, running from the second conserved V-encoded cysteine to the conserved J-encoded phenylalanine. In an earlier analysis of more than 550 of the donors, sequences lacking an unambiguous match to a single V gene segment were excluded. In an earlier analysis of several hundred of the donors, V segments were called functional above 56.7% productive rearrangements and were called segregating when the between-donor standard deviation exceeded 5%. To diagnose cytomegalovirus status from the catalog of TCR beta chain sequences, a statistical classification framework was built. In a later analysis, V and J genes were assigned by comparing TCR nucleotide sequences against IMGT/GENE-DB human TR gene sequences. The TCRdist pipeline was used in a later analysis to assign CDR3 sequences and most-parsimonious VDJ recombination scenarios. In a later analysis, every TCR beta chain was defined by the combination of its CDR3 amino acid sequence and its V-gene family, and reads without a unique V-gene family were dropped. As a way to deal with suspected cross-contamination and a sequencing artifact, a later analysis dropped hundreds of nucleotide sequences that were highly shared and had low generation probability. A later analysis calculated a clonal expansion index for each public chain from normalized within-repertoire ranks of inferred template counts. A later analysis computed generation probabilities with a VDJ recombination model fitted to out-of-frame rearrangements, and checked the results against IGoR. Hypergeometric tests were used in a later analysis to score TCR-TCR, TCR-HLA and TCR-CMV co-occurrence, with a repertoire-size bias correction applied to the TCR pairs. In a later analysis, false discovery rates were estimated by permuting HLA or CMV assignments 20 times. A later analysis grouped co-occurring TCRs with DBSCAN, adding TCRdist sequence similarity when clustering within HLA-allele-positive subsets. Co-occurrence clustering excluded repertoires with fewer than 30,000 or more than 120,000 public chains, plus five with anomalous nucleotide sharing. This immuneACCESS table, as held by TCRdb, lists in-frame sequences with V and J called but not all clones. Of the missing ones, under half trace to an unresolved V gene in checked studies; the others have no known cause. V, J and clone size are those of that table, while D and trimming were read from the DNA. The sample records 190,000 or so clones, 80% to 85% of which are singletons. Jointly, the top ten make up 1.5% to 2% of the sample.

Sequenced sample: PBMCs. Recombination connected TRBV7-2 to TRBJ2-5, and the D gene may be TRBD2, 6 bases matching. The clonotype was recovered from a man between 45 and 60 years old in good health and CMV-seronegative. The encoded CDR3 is CASSPEAGRETQYF. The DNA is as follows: TGTGCCAGCAGCCCCGAGGCGGGGAGGGAGACCCAGTACTTC. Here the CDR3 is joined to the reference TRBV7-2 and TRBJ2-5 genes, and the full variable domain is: GAGVSQSPSNKVTEKGKDVELRCDPISGHTALYWYRQSLGQGLEFLIYFQGNSAPDKSGLPSDRFSAERTGGSVSTLTIQRTQQEDSAVYLCASSPEAGRETQYFGPGTRLLVL.